This T cell receptor beta chain comes out of a study of shared clonotypes between healthy human individuals. Study-wide results and limits: Non-shared clonotypes showed lower generation probabilities than clonotypes common to all four donors.

Naive CD8 cells lacked CD45RO and underwent positive selection for CCR7, leaving out terminally differentiated effector memory CD45RA+ cells. Study processing details: With immunoSEQ giving junction-only sequences and no quality scores, filtering differed. The method was immunoSEQ multiplex PCR; TCRdb's version includes in-frame clones alone and lacks a portion of them. V, J and clone size reflect that table, while D and trimming were determined from the DNA. This sample yields 550,000 to 750,000 clones, of which 95% to 96% are seen a single time; about 0.11% belongs to the top ten. For this clone: What it recognizes is unknown.

This CDR3 has 13 amino acids. Germline V gives CDR1 SNHLY, CDR2 FYNNEI. V shed 7 bases, J shed 8 bases, and the junction held 8 bases outside the gene matches. The receptor's source is a woman aged 25 to 39 in good health. Sample: naive CD8+ T cells sorted from blood. The chain joins TRBV2 to TRBJ2-1, with 7 bases identical to TRBD2. The CDR3 here is CASMGGSRDEQFF. CDR3 nucleotides: TGTGCCAGCATGGGCGGGAGTAGAGATGAGCAGTTCTTC.